This T cell receptor (beta chain) came from a study of identical twins. Whole-study results and caveats: Abundant cord blood beta clonotypes carried fewer insertions; memory repertoires showed none.

Carrying unique molecular identifiers, the cDNA also gained a universal primer site through template switching. TCRdb reanalysed the 5' RACE reads using MiXCR and keeps one entry per CDR3 protein. The sample records about 240,000 distinct CDR3 sequences, under 12% being singletons. All donors were healthy Caucasians. Remarks on this clonotype: Its antigen is not known.

V was shortened by 0 bases and J by 8 bases, with 12 bases between the two germline ends. This CDR3 has 15 residues. From germline, CDR1 is SGDLS and CDR2 YYNGEE. Input material: memory T cells sorted from blood. This TCR derives from a man aged 50 or older in good health. The rearrangement links TRBV9 to TRBJ1-6; tentative D call: TRBD1 (5 bases). CDR3 sequence reads: CASSVGQGSDSPLHF. CDR3 DNA: TGTGCCAGCAGCGTAGGGCAGGGTTCGGATTCACCCCTCCACTTT.